The 27 T cell receptor beta chains below come from one sample, sequenced in a study of monozygotic twins with inflammatory bowel disease. No DNA is given; TCRdb re-called the 5' RACE reads and lists each CDR3 protein once. The sample table includes under 200,000 distinct CDR3 sequences. The sample consisted of blood. Receptor source: a human donor with ulcerative colitis or Crohn's disease, or a healthy co-twin of an affected twin (not recorded which).

The V call is TRBV28, the J call TRBJ1-6; TCRdb picks TRBD1, but there is no DNA to check that call. The CDR3 runs 16 residues. Germline-derived CDR1 and CDR2 are MDHEN and SYDVKM. CDR3 sequence reads: CASGVLGGGDNSPLHF.

The chain is built from TRBV20-1 and TRBJ2-1; TCRdb reports TRBD1, a call that lacks DNA to check it against. The CDR3 runs to 14 residues. The germline V gene has CDR1 DFQATT and CDR2 SNEGSKA (reference sequence). CDR3 region: CSALRDRGHNEQFF.

V gene TRBV25-1 combines with J gene TRBJ2-3. The CDR3 spans 14 residues. Germline-derived CDR1 and CDR2 are MGHDK and SYGVNS. CDR3: CASSDYPSTDTQYF. Drawing the rest from reference TRBV25-1 and TRBJ2-3, the complete variable domain is EADIYQTPRYLVIGTGKKITLECSQTMGHDKMYWYQQDPGMELHLIHYSYGVNSTEKGDLSSESTVSRIRTEHFPLTLESARPSHTSQYLCASSDYPSTDTQYFGPGTRLTVL.

V is TRBV19 and J is TRBJ2-1; the TCRdb D gene call, TRBD2, has no DNA to confirm it. Germline V gene lookup returns CDR1 LNHDA and CDR2 SQIVND (reference sequence). The CDR3 loop spans 14 amino acids. The CDR3 sequence is CASKGLAGGDEQFF. Full variable domain (outside the CDR3, taken from reference TRBV19 and TRBJ2-1): DGGITQSPKYLFRKEGQNVTLSCEQNLNHDAMYWYRQDPGQGLRLIYYSQIVNDFQKGDIAEGYSVSREKKESFPLTVTSAQKNPTAFYLCASKGLAGGDEQFFGPGTRLTVL.

The chain joins TRBV4-1 to TRBJ1-2. The CDR3 consists of 12 residues. From germline, CDR1 is MGHRA and CDR2 YSYEKL. Here the CDR3 reads CASSQVAGPILF.

This rearrangement joins TRBV28 to TRBJ2-6. This CDR3 has 16 amino acids. The germline V gene encodes CDR1 MDHEN and CDR2 SYDVKM. The CDR3 loop reads CASSSPSGSGANVLTF.

V and J are TRBV12-5 and TRBJ2-3. This CDR3 comprises 14 residues. The germline CDR1 and CDR2 sequences are LGHNT and FRNRAP. CDR3 loop: CASASDLRLDTQYF.

This chain links TRBV3-1 with TRBJ1-1; TCRdb calls TRBD1, which cannot be checked without DNA. CDR1 is LGHDT and CDR2 is YNNKEL in the germline V gene (reference sequence). This CDR3 spans 14 amino acids. The chain's CDR3 is CASSPGRPNTEAFF.

The chain uses TRBV7-2 and TRBJ1-4; TCRdb returns TRBD1, unconfirmable since there is no DNA. The CDR3 contains 16 residues. The germline gives CDR1 SGHTA, CDR2 FQGNSA. The chain's CDR3 is CASSVRDRGTNEKLFF.

The chain couples TRBV18 to TRBJ2-7; TCRdb's assignment of TRBD1 cannot be checked, as there is no DNA. The CDR3 runs to 15 residues. CDR1 is KGHSH and CDR2 is LQKENI in the germline V gene. Here the CDR3 reads CASSPSGTGIHEQYF.

V usage is TRBV15 and J usage is TRBJ1-1. This CDR3 is built from 17 residues. CDR1 is LNHNV, CDR2 YYDKDF, per germline (reference sequence). This CDR3 reads CATSREGQGLPLPQAFF.

This chain links TRBV2 with TRBJ2-7; TCRdb reports TRBD1, a call that lacks DNA to check it against. In germline, CDR1 is SNHLY, CDR2 FYNNEI. The CDR3 consists of 15 residues. CDR3 residues: CASSEGGTGHHEQYF.

CDR3 loop: CASFRDPVATDTQYF. V is TRBV10-2 and J is TRBJ2-3; the TCRdb call, TRBD1, lacks DNA for checking. The CDR3 loop spans 15 amino acids. In germline, CDR1 is WSHSY, CDR2 SAAADI.

V is TRBV5-1 and J is TRBJ2-2. CDR1 and CDR2 (germline): SGHRS, YFSETQ. This CDR3 comprises 12 residues. CDR3 loop: CASSLGTRELFF.

This chain joins TRBV6-2 or TRBV6-3 and TRBJ2-1. From germline, CDR1 is MNHEY and CDR2 SVGEGT. The CDR3 has 14 amino acids. The CDR3 protein is CASSYRKSYNEQFF.

The chain couples TRBV30 to TRBJ2-1; the TCRdb call, TRBD2, lacks DNA for checking. CDR1 and CDR2 from the germline V gene are GTSNPN and SVGIG (reference sequence). The CDR3 is made up of 13 amino acids. The CDR3 spells CAWSVRLDAEQFF.

The chain joins TRBV5-1 to TRBJ2-7; the TCRdb D gene call, TRBD1, has no DNA to confirm it. Germline values: CDR1 SGHRS, CDR2 YFSETQ. The length of the CDR3 is 14 residues. CDR3: CASSKLTGSGEQYF.

The chain recombines TRBV5-1 with TRBJ2-1. CDR1 and CDR2 from the germline V gene are SGHRS and YFSETQ. The CDR3 length is 13 residues. This chain's CDR3 is CASSLVVENEQFF.

This chain links TRBV6-1 with TRBJ2-1; TCRdb's D call, TRBD2, is unchecked because there is no DNA. Germline lookup yields CDR1 MNHNS and CDR2 SASEGT. The CDR3 loop spans 16 amino acids. This CDR3 reads CASSEDGGIFYNEQFF.

The chain couples TRBV28 to TRBJ2-1; the TCRdb D gene call, TRBD1, has no DNA to confirm it. The CDR3 sequence is 15 residues long. Germline CDR1 MDHEN, CDR2 SYDVKM. This CDR3 is CASRRWTGEYNEQFF.

V is TRBV2 and J is TRBJ2-5; there is no DNA to check the TCRdb D call of TRBD2. Germline CDR1 is SNHLY and CDR2 is FYNNEI. The length of the CDR3 is 15 residues. The CDR3 protein is CASREGTSGSETQYF. Supplemented by reference TRBV2 and TRBJ2-5, the full variable domain reads EPEVTQTPSHQVTQMGQEVILRCVPISNHLYFYWYRQILGQKVEFLVSFYNNEISEKSEIFDDQFSVERPDGSNFTLKIRSTKLEDSAMYFCASREGTSGSETQYFGPGTRLLVL.

The gene calls are TRBV7-6 and TRBJ2-2. The CDR3 spans 17 residues. Germline assignment: CDR1 SGHVS and CDR2 FNYEAQ. The CDR3 protein is CASSLALAPGNTGELFF.

The CDR3 loop reads CASSLRQGRDTEAFF. The chain combines TRBV7-2 with TRBJ1-1; the D call of TRBD1 rests on TCRdb alone, since no DNA is present to check it. Germline loops: CDR1 SGHTA, CDR2 FQGNSA. The CDR3 is 15 residues long.

The genes are TRBV3-1 and TRBJ1-2. Per germline, CDR1 LGHDT and CDR2 YNNKEL (reference sequence). This CDR3 has 14 residues. The CDR3 here is CASSQEGYGYGYTF.

The chain is built from TRBV11-2 and TRBJ2-5; the D call from TCRdb, TRBD1, cannot be confirmed without DNA. CDR3 length: 14 residues. The V gene's germline CDR1 is SGHAT and CDR2 FQNNGV. This chain's CDR3 is CASSPRTRQETQYF.

The genes are TRBV11-2 and TRBJ2-1; the TCRdb D gene call, TRBD1, has no DNA to confirm it. Germline lookup yields CDR1 SGHAT and CDR2 FQNNGV. This CDR3 is 15 amino acids long. This CDR3 reads CASSLTAGAFDEQFF.

The chain recombines TRBV13 with TRBJ2-3; without DNA, the TCRdb call of TRBD2 cannot be checked. CDR3 length: 16 residues. Per germline, CDR1 PRHDT and CDR2 FYEKMQ (reference sequence). This CDR3 reads CASSRGLAGMADTQYF.